This T cell receptor beta chain was recorded in a study of beta chain features in type 1 diabetes. The entirety of the isolated RNA underwent reverse transcription, so expressed TCRB transcripts were sequenced. Deep immunoSEQ sequencing covered naive, central memory and regulatory T cell samples. The data were produced by immunoSEQ multiplex PCR, yet TCRdb's version contains in-frame clones alone and is incomplete. Of 150,000 to 200,000 clones listed, roughly 8% are singletons. This clone came up once. As yet, its antigen is unknown. Notes on the study in general: Across all four CD4+ subsets, people with type 1 diabetes showed modestly shorter TCRB CDR3s.

The CDR3 loop spans 16 amino acids. Unmatched junction bases numbered 9, after V lost 5 bases and J lost 8 bases. CDR1 and CDR2 from the germline V gene are LGHNA and YNFKEQ. Per donor, one heparinised blood draw averaged approximately 120 mL. Via the markers CD45RO/CCR7/CD25/CD127/CD95/CD27, stem cell-like memory, regulatory, central memory and naive CD4+ cells were sorted. V is TRBV4-2 and J is TRBJ2-1; 13 nucleotides match TRBD2. The specimen sequenced was central memory CD4+ T cells from blood. The receptor's source is a man between 18 and 29 years old with type 1 diabetes. The CDR3 protein is CASSLPGTSGVYEQFF. In nucleotides, the CDR3 is TGTGCCAGCAGCTTGCCCGGGACTAGCGGGGTCTATGAGCAGTTCTTC.